These 22 T cell receptor beta chains originate from one sample sequenced in a study of cytomegalovirus exposure and HLA in healthy donors. PCR was performed using 60 Vbeta and 13 Jbeta primers. Assay: immunoSEQ multiplex PCR; the TCRdb copy retains only in-frame clones and omits some. The sample yields about 160,000 clones, roughly 82% seen once. Sequenced: PBMCs. The receptors derive from a man aged 50 or older in good health and CMV-seropositive.

This clone has only one observation. This chain connects TRBV2 to TRBJ1-2; no clear D. Germline V lookup: CDR1 SNHLY, CDR2 FYNNEI. The V end was cut by 10 bases, the J end by 1 base, with 4 bases between. The CDR3 consists of 10 residues. CDR3 DNA: TGTGCCATCATTAACTATGGCTACACCTTC. Protein product: CAIINYGYTF.

V usage is TRBV19 and J usage is TRBJ1-2; TRBD1 agrees at 9 bases. The CDR3 consists of 14 residues. The ends lost 5 bases at V and 6 bases at J; junction bases unmatched: 7. In germline, CDR1 is LNHDA, CDR2 SQIVND (reference sequence). In DNA form, the CDR3 reads TGTGCCAGTAGTTTCCTACAGGGGGCTGATGGCTACACCTTC. This codes for CASSFLQGADGYTF.

The chain recombines TRBV9 with TRBJ1-2, with D maybe TRBD1 (6 bases). The CDR3 is 14 amino acids. V lost 3 bases to trimming and J lost 8 bases, with 17 bases between them. Germline V gene lookup returns CDR1 SGDLS and CDR2 YYNGEE. The CDR3: CASSGVDSLEGYTF. The CDR3 DNA is TGTGCCAGCAGCGGAGTGGACAGTTTGGAAGGCTACACCTTC.

Worth noting for this clone: Other nucleotide sequences in the sample specify the same CDR3. The chain combines TRBV7-3 with TRBJ1-1, with D unresolved. With 2 bases removed from V and 0 bases from J, the gap between germline ends came to 4 bases. The germline CDR1 and CDR2 sequences are SGHTA and FQGTGA. This CDR3 contains 13 residues. CDR3 in DNA: TGTGCCAGCAGCTTACAGATGAACACTGAAGCTTTCTTT. This encodes CASSLQMNTEAFF. The whole variable domain, filled in from reference TRBV7-3 and TRBJ1-1, reads GAGVSQTPSNKVTEKGKYVELRCDPISGHTALYWYRQSLGQGPEFLIYFQGTGAADDSGLPNDRFFAVRPEGSVSTLKIQRTERGDSAVYLCASSLQMNTEAFFGQGTRLTVV.

The J gene is TRBJ1-1, the V gene TRBV7-8; a possible D gene is TRBD1 (5 bases). Trimming cost V 5 bases and J 1 base, with 14 bases left between them. This CDR3 has 15 residues. Germline values: CDR1 SGHVS, CDR2 FQNEAQ. CDR3 bases: TGTGCCAGCAGCGCCGATGGACATACGAACACTGAAGCTTTCTTT. It translates to CASSADGHTNTEAFF.

This rearrangement joins TRBV4-1 to TRBJ2-3; TRBD2 matches at 8 bases. This CDR3 spans 19 amino acids. Germline CDR1 MGHRA, CDR2 YSYEKL. The J segment lost 6 bases and the V segment lost 4 bases, leaving 21 bases of the junction unmatched. The CDR3 protein is CASSPMPGPGLEGSDTQYF. The CDR3 DNA is TGCGCCAGCAGCCCGATGCCGGGGCCGGGACTAGAGGGTTCTGATACGCAGTATTTT.

The chain employs TRBV6-5 and TRBJ1-2; 8 bases agree with TRBD1. J was trimmed by 4 bases and V by 6 bases; bases with no gene match: 7. Germline V gene lookup returns CDR1 MNHEY and CDR2 SVGAGI. The CDR3 loop spans 14 amino acids. The CDR3 nucleotides read TGTGCCAGCAGATCGCAGGGGGCGGGCTATGGCTACACCTTC. Translation gives CASRSQGAGYGYTF.

The V gene is TRBV9, the J gene TRBJ1-5; the match to TRBD1 covers 7 bases. V shed 4 bases and J 3 bases; nucleotides not matched to a gene: 4. The CDR3 has 14 amino acids. Germline assignment: CDR1 SGDLS and CDR2 YYNGEE. Here the CDR3 DNA reads TGTGCCAGCAGCAAGACAGGGTCCAATCAGCCCCAGCATTTT. Its protein product is CASSKTGSNQPQHF. Full variable domain (missing parts from reference TRBV9 and TRBJ1-5): DSGVTQTPKHLITATGQRVTLRCSPRSGDLSVYWYQQSLDQGLQFLIQYYNGEERAKGNILERFSAQQFPDLHSELNLSSLELGDSALYFCASSKTGSNQPQHFGDGTRLSIL.

The chain joins TRBV2 to TRBJ1-3, with D maybe TRBD1 (5 bases). The CDR3 has 15 residues. Germline loops: CDR1 SNHLY, CDR2 FYNNEI. Trimming took 6 bases from V and 0 from J, leaving 12 bases between them. The CDR3 region is CASRGGAYSGNTIYF. The DNA of the CDR3 is TGTGCCAGCAGGGGAGGGGCTTACTCTGGAAACACCATATATTTT.

The chain is built from TRBV7-9 and TRBJ2-1; the D gene is possibly TRBD1 (5 bases). CDR3 length: 13 residues. Germline V gene data show CDR1 as SEHNR and CDR2 as FQNEAQ (reference sequence). V gave up 3 bases and J gave up 7 bases, with 10 bases separating them. DNA for the CDR3: TGTGCCAGCAGCTTCCCTACAGGAAATGAGCAGTTCTTC. Its protein product is CASSFPTGNEQFF.

This chain uses TRBV2 with TRBJ1-4; no reliable D call. Germline values: CDR1 SNHLY, CDR2 FYNNEI. CDR3 size: 14 residues. V dropped 3 bases and J dropped 10 bases, with 15 bases sitting between them. Here the CDR3 DNA reads TGTGCCAGCAGTGAGGCGGGAATTGTCGTAAAACTGTTTTTT. This gives the protein CASSEAGIVVKLFF.

J is TRBJ1-4 and V is TRBV7-9; the D gene is possibly TRBD1 (5 bases). This CDR3 comprises 14 residues. In germline, CDR1 is SEHNR, CDR2 FQNEAQ (reference sequence). V lost 5 bases to trimming and J lost 8 bases, with 15 bases between them. CDR3 amino acids: CASSLPRGSEKLFF. CDR3 DNA: TGTGCCAGCAGCCTACCCCGGGGGAGCGAAAAACTGTTTTTT.

This chain connects TRBV6-1 to TRBJ1-5, with D possibly matching TRBD1 (5 bases). Trimming took 0 bases from V and 2 from J, leaving 11 bases between them. This CDR3 comprises 16 residues. Looked up from germline, CDR1 is MNHNS and CDR2 is SASEGT. The CDR3, as DNA: TGTGCCAGCAGTGAAGCCGGCAGGGTGGGCAATCAGCCCCAGCATTTT. Protein: CASSEAGRVGNQPQHF.

The V gene is TRBV5-6, the J gene TRBJ2-7; D might be TRBD2 (6 bases). Germline CDR1 SGHDT, CDR2 YYEEEE. The CDR3 runs to 15 residues. Trimming pared 4 bases from V and 2 bases from J, leaving 16 bases between. CDR3 nucleotide sequence: TGTGCCAGCAGCGTGACTCAGGGACTTCCCTACGAGCAGTACTTC. This gives the protein CASSVTQGLPYEQYF.

The chain has TRBV9 and TRBJ2-1, with TRBD2 matching 9 bases. With 2 bases clipped from V and 10 bases from J, the junction kept 13 bases outside the gene matches. The V gene's germline CDR1 is SGDLS and CDR2 YYNGEE. This CDR3 has 16 amino acids. CDR3 nucleotide sequence: TGTGCCAGCAGCGTCCTGGAGCGGGGGGCCCCATGGGAGCAGTTCTTC. It translates to CASSVLERGAPWEQFF.

The chain joins TRBV6-5 to TRBJ2-7, with TRBD2 as a possible D gene (5 bases). Germline CDR1 and CDR2: MNHEY and SVGAGI. V was trimmed by 6 bases and J by 3 bases, leaving 15 bases between them. This CDR3 comprises 14 residues. CDR3 loop: CASSRRGRDYEQYF. The CDR3 DNA reads TGTGCCAGCAGCCGAAGAGGGAGAGACTACGAGCAGTACTTC.

The chain employs TRBV11-2 and TRBJ1-2, with a possible D match to TRBD1 (6 bases). The CDR3 covers 17 residues. V lost 5 bases to trimming and J lost 4 bases, with 23 bases between them. CDR1 is SGHAT, CDR2 FQNNGV, per germline. Here the CDR3 reads CASSPSTGPPFLYGYTF. The CDR3 bases are TGTGCCAGCAGCCCCTCGACAGGTCCCCCCTTCCTCTATGGCTACACCTTC.

The V and J genes are TRBV15 and TRBJ2-2; D may be TRBD1 (5 bases). The CDR3 runs 13 residues. Germline assignment: CDR1 LNHNV and CDR2 YYDKDF (reference sequence). V was shortened by 1 base and J by 7 bases, with 7 bases between the two germline ends. The CDR3 nucleotides read TGTGCCACCAGCAGAGCAGGGATCGGGGAGCTGTTTTTT. The encoded protein is CATSRAGIGELFF.

The chain is built from TRBV19 and TRBJ2-7; TRBD2 is a possible D gene (5 bases). The CDR3 runs 15 residues. V was clipped by 4 bases and J by 1 base, with 14 bases between them. The germline V gene has CDR1 LNHDA and CDR2 SQIVND (reference sequence). This CDR3 is CASSSRGWESYEQYF. The CDR3 nucleotides are TGTGCCAGTAGTAGCCGCGGTTGGGAGTCCTACGAGCAGTACTTC.

V is TRBV9 and J is TRBJ2-1; D may be TRBD2 (6 bases). V lost 0 bases, J lost 5 bases, and 12 bases lay in between. The CDR3 runs 15 residues. Germline assignment: CDR1 SGDLS and CDR2 YYNGEE. CDR3 amino acids: CASSVGSGWDNEQFF. The CDR3 region has the DNA TGTGCCAGCAGCGTAGGTAGCGGCTGGGACAATGAGCAGTTCTTC.

The genes are TRBV18 and TRBJ2-7, with D possibly matching TRBD1 (6 bases). The CDR3 is 13 amino acids. V was shortened by 5 bases and J by 5 bases, with 13 bases between the two germline ends. Germline V CDR1 and CDR2: KGHSH, LQKENI. The CDR3 is CASSGQYLDEQYV. For the CDR3, the DNA is TGTGCCAGCTCAGGACAGTACCTGGACGAGCAGTACGTC.

The chain carries TRBV28 and TRBJ2-7; 8 nucleotides agree with TRBD1. V lost 2 bases and J lost 11; bases outside the gene matches: 8. The CDR3 consists of 13 residues. CDR1 is MDHEN and CDR2 is SYDVKM in the germline V gene. CDR3 nucleotides: TGTGCCAGCAGTTTACCGGACAGGGCTATGGAGTACGTC. Translation: CASSLPDRAMEYV.